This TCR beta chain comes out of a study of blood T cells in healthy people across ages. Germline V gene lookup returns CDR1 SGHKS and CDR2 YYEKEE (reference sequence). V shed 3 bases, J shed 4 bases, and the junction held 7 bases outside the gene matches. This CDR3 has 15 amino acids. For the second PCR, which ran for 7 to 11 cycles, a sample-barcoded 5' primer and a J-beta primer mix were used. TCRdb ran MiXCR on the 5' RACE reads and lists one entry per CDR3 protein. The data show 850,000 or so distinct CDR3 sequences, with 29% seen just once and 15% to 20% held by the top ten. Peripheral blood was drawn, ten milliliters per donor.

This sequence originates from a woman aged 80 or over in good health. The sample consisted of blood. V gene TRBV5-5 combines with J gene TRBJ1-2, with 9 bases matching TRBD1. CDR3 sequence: CASSSGQGPFYGYTF. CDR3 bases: TGTGCCAGCAGCTCCGGACAGGGGCCATTCTATGGCTACACCTTC. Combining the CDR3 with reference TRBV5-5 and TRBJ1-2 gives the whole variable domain DAGVTQSPTHLIKTRGQQVTLRCSPISGHKSVSWYQQVLGQGPQFIFQYYEKEERGRGNFPDRFSARQFPNYSSELNVNALLLGDSALYLCASSSGQGPFYGYTFGSGTRLTVV.